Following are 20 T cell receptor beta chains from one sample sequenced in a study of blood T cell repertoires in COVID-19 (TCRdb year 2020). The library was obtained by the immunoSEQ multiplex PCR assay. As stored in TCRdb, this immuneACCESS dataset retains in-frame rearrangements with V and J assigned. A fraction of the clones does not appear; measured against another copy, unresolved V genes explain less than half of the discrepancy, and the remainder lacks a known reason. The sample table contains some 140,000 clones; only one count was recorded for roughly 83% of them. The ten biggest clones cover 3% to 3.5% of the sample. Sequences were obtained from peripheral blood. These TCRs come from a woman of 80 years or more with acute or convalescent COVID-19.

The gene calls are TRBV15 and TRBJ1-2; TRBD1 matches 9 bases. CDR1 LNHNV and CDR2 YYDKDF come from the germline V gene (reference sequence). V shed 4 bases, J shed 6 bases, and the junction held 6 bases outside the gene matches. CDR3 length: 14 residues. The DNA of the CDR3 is TGTGCCACCAGCACCCGGACAGGGGCGGATGGCTACACCTTC. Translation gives CATSTRTGADGYTF.

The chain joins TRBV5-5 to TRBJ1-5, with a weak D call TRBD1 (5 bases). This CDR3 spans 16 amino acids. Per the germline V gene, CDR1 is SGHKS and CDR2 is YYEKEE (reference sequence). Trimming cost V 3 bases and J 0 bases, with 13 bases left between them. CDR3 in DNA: TGTGCCAGCAGCTATATAGGGGACTATAGCAATCAGCCCCAGCATTTT. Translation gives CASSYIGDYSNQPQHF.

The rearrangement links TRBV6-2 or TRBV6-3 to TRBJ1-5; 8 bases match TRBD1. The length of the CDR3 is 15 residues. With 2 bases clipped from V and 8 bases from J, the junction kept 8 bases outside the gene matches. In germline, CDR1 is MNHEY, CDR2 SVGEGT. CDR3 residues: CASSYLGQVEEPQHF. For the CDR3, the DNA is TGTGCCAGCAGTTACCTGGGACAGGTCGAGGAGCCCCAGCATTTT.

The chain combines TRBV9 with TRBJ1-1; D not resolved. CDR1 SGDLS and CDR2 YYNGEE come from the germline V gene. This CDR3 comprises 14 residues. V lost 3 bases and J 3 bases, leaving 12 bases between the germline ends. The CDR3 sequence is CASSALARDTEAFF. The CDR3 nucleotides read TGTGCCAGCAGCGCCCTCGCCCGGGACACTGAAGCTTTCTTT.

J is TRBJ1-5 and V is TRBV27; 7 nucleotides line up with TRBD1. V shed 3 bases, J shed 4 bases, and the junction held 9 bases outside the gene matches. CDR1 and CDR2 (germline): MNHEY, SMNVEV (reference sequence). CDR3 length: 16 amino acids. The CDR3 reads CASSFSRQGRNQPQHF. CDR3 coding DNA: TGTGCCAGCAGTTTCTCACGACAGGGACGGAATCAGCCCCAGCATTTT.

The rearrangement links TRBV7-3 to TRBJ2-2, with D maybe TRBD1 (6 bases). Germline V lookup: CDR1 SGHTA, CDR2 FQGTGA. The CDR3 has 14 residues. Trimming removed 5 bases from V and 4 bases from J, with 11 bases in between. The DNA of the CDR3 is TGTGCCAGCAGCCCAGGGGTGAGCACCGGGGAGCTGTTTTTT. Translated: CASSPGVSTGELFF.

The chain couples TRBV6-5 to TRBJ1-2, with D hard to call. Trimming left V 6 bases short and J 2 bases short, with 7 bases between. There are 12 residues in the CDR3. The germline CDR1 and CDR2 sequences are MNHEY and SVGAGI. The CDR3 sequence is CASSGKNYGYTF. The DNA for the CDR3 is TGTGCCAGCAGCGGGAAAAACTATGGCTACACCTTC.

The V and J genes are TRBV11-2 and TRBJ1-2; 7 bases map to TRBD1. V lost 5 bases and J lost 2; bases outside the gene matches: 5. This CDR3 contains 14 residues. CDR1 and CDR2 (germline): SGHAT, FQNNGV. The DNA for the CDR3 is TGTGCCAGCAGCAGCTGGGGACAGAACTATGGCTACACCTTC. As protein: CASSSWGQNYGYTF.

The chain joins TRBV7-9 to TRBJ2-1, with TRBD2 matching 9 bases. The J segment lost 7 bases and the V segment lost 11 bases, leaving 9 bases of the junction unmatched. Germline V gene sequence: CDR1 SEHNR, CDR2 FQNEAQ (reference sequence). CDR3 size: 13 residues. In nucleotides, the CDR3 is TGTGCCGGGAGGCGGGGGGGCATTAATGAGCAGTTCTTC. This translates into CAGRRGGINEQFF.

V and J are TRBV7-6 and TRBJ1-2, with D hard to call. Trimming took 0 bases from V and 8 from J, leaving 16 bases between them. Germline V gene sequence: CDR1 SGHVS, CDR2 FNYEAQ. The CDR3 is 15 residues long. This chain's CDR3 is CASSLARPGVGGYTF. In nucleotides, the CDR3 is TGTGCCAGCAGCTTAGCGCGTCCAGGCGTTGGGGGCTACACCTTC. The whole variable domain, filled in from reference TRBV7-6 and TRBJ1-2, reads GAGVSQSPRYKVTKRGQDVALRCDPISGHVSLYWYRQALGQGPEFLTYFNYEAQQDKSGLPNDRFSAERPEGSISTLTIQRTEQRDSAMYRCASSLARPGVGGYTFGSGTRLTVV.

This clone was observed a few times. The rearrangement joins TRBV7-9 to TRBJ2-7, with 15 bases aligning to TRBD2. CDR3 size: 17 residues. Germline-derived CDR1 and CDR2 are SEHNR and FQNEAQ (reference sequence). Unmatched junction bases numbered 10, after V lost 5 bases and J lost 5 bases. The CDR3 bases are TGTGCCAGCAGCCACGGTGGTGGACTAGCGGGGGGGAACGAGCAGTACTTC. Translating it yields CASSHGGGLAGGNEQYF.

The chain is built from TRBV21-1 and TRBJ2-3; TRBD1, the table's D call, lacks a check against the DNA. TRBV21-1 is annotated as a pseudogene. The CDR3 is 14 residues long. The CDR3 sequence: CASSRGFITDTQYF. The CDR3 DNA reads TGTGCCAGCAGCAGGGGCTTTATCACAGATACGCAGTATTTT.

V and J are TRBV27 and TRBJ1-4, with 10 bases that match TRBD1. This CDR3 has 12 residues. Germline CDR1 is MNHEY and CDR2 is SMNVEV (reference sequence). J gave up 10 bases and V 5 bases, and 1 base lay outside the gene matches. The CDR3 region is CASSRTGGKLFF. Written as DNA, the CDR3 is TGTGCCAGCAGTCGGACAGGGGGAAAACTGTTTTTT.

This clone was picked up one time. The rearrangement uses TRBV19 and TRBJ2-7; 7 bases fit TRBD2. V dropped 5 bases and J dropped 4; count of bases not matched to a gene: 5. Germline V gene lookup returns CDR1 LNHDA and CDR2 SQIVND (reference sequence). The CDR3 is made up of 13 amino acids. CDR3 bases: TGTGCCAGTAGTCCTGAGGGAGGGTACGAGCAGTACTTC. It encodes CASSPEGGYEQYF.

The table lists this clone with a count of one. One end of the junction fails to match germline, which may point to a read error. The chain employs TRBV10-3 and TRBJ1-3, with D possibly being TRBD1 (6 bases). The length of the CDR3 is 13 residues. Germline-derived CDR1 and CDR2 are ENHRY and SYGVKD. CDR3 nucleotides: TGTGCCATCAGTGAGGGGGGGGGCATAAACTCGACCTTT. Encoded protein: CAISEGGGINSTF.

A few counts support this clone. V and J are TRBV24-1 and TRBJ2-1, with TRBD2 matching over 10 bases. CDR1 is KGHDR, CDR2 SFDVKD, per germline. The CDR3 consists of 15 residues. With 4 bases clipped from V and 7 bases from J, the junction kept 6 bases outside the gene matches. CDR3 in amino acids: CATSETSGVSNEQFF. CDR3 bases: TGTGCCACCAGTGAAACTAGCGGGGTATCTAATGAGCAGTTCTTC.

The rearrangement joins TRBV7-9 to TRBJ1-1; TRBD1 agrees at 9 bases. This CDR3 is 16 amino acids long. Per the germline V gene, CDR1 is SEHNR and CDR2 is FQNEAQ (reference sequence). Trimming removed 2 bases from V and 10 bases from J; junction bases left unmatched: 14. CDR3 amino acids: CASSLIISRQGDVAFF. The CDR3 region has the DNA TGTGCCAGCAGCTTAATAATTTCGAGACAGGGGGATGTAGCTTTCTTT. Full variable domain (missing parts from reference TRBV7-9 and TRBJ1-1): DTGVSQNPRHKITKRGQNVTFRCDPISEHNRLYWYRQTLGQGPEFLTYFQNEAQLEKSRLLSDRFSAERPKGSFSTLEIQRTEQGDSAMYLCASSLIISRQGDVAFFGQGTRLTVV.

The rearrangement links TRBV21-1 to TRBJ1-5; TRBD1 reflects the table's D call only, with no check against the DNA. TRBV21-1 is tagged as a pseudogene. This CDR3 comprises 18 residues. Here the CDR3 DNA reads TGTGCCAGCAGCAGTCCGGGACAGGGCCTTTATAGCAATCAGCCCCAGCATTTT. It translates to CASSSPGQGLYSNQPQHF.

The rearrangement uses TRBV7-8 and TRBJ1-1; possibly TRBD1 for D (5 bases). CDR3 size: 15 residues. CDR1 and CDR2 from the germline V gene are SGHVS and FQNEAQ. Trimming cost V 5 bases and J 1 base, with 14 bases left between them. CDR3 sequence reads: CASSPRGGKNTEAFF. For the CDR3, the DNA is TGTGCCAGCAGCCCCCGGGGGGGGAAGAACACTGAAGCTTTCTTT.

The CDR3 loop is CASSMATLMGPIQYF. CDR3 DNA sequence: TGTGCCAGTAGTATGGCGACTCTCATGGGTCCCATTCAGTACTTC. V usage is TRBV19 and J usage is TRBJ2-4; D is uncertain. The V gene lost 3 bases and the J gene lost 9 bases, with 18 bases spanning the gap. CDR1 and CDR2 (germline): LNHDA, SQIVND (reference sequence). CDR3 length equals 15 residues.